A selection of T cell receptor beta chains follows, all from one sample in a study of blood T cell repertoires in COVID-19. The repertoire was sequenced with immunoSEQ multiplex PCR; TCRdb's copy has only in-frame clones and lacks some. The sample includes about 100,000 clones, under 90% of them seen just once. Input material: peripheral blood. These receptor sequences come from a human donor in a cohort sampled during active COVID-19. Both conserved end residues are part of each CDR3. Expanded clones get a size class; other rows say once, few or many, or leave the size out.

CDR3 protein	V gene	J gene	clone size
CASSKNAGGTEAFF	TRBV18	TRBJ1-1	-
CASSQRPGLASNYEQYF	TRBV11-2	TRBJ2-7	-
CASSLGLGGQGSQPQHF	TRBV7-2	TRBJ1-5	-
CSVDGAGSTQYF	TRBV29-1	TRBJ2-3	-
CASGLAGNYGYTF	TRBV19	TRBJ1-2	-
CASSPLRGVNYGYTF	TRBV18	TRBJ1-2	-
CASSQDSEVNGYTF	TRBV4-1	TRBJ1-2	-
CASSVLSGTGLTEAFF	TRBV6-6	TRBJ1-1	-
CASSYVVSSLGQYF	TRBV6-2/TRBV6-3	TRBJ2-7	-
CASSTGLSNQPQHF	TRBV7-2	TRBJ1-5	-
CASSLALAHEQYF	TRBV12-3/TRBV12-4	TRBJ2-7	-
CASGKRQGTGYTF	TRBV6-6	TRBJ1-2	-
CASSPLWGQSSYEQYF	TRBV7-8	TRBJ2-7	-
CASSSGAGSNQPQHF	TRBV7-2	TRBJ1-5	-
CASTHPKASGYTF	TRBV11-2	TRBJ1-2	once
CASSLGIAGGEQYF	TRBV7-8	TRBJ2-7	-
CASSYPDRRGSPLHF	TRBV5-1	TRBJ1-6	-
CASSFGQGETQYF	TRBV12-3/TRBV12-4	TRBJ2-5	-
CASSYTAGAPYEQYF	TRBV6-2/TRBV6-3	TRBJ2-7	-
CASSLWHAKNIQYF	TRBV5-6	TRBJ2-4	-
CASNGQGAYEQYF	TRBV7-9	TRBJ2-7	few
CASSLGWLAGETEQYF	TRBV11-2	TRBJ2-7	-
CASSEGQGNSPLHF	TRBV10-1	TRBJ1-6	-
CASSLGATYGYTF	TRBV7-9	TRBJ1-2	-
CASSLRSTSSGANVLTF	TRBV5-1	TRBJ2-6	-
CASSYSRTNYGYTF	TRBV6-2/TRBV6-3	TRBJ1-2	-
CASSLPPGTSGKSEQFF	TRBV7-6	TRBJ2-1	-
CATKQGKSEEKLFF	TRBV15	TRBJ1-4	-
CASSLGLSVGETQYF	TRBV7-2	TRBJ2-5	-
CASSLGLAGGQETQYF	TRBV11-2	TRBJ2-5	-
CASGPQESSYEQYF	TRBV25-1	TRBJ2-7	-
CASSFVTGYWTEAFF	TRBV7-9	TRBJ1-1	few
CASSLELANEQFF	TRBV7-9	TRBJ2-1	few
CASQSTGNTIYF	TRBV19	TRBJ1-3	-
CASSTRWGDVYNSPLHF	TRBV4-3	TRBJ1-6	-
CASSLAVGSGYEQYF	TRBV7-2	TRBJ2-7	-
CAISRDRDMNTEAFF	TRBV10-3	TRBJ1-1	once
CASSEAVSSYEQYF	TRBV5-1	TRBJ2-7	-
CASSQDRGVRGKGDTQYF	TRBV4-1	TRBJ2-3	-
CASSLVIGSNSPLHF	TRBV11-2	TRBJ1-6	-
CASSYAGNSNQPQHF	TRBV6-2/TRBV6-3	TRBJ1-5	-
CASSQDRGLAGTGELFF	TRBV3-1/TRBV3-2	TRBJ2-2	-
CASSRSTGVVETQYF	TRBV18	TRBJ2-5	-
CASSFRDSVYNEQFF	TRBV5-1	TRBJ2-1	-
CASSSLAGPTETQYF	TRBV18	TRBJ2-5	-
CASSLRQGQETQYF	TRBV5-4	TRBJ2-5	-
CASSSLGTGVFYDYNEQFF	TRBV5-5	TRBJ2-1	-
CASSLYSYNSPLHF	TRBV5-1	TRBJ1-6	-
CASSSRGATTGELFF	TRBV11-3	TRBJ2-2	-
CASSRQSTQFF	TRBV3-1/TRBV3-2	TRBJ2-1	-
CASSLVIQQGAQGYTF	TRBV7-9	TRBJ1-2	-
CASSQGQGGAEQYF	TRBV18	TRBJ2-7	-
CASSLTASSYEQYF	TRBV7-6	TRBJ2-7	few
CSAFKTSEQYF	TRBV20-1	TRBJ2-7	-
CASTAFSREIDTQYF	TRBV5-1	TRBJ2-3	-